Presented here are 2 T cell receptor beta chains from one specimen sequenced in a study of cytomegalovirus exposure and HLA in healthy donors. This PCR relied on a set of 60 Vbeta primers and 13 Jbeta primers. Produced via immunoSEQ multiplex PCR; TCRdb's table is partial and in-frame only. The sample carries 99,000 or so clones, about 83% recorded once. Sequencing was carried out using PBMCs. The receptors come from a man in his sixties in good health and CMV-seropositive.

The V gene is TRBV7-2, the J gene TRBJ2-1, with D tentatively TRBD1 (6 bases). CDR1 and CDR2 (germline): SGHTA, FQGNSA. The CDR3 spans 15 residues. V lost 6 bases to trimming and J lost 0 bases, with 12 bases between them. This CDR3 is CASSFDRSSYNEQFF. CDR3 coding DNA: TGTGCCAGCAGTTTCGACAGGAGCTCCTACAATGAGCAGTTCTTC.

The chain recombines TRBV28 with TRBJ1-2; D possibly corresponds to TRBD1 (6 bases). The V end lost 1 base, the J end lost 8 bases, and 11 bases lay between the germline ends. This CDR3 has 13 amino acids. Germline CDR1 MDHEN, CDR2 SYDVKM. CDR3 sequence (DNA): TGTGCCAGCAGTTTATACAGGGAAGAAGGCTACACCTTC. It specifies CASSLYREEGYTF.